Below, 10 T cell receptor beta chains from the same sample are listed, as sequenced in a study of blood T cell repertoires in COVID-19. Method: immunoSEQ multiplex PCR; TCRdb's copy keeps in-frame clones and lacks some. In the table there are more than 140,000 clones, roughly 84% of which are singletons. Sequencing was performed on peripheral blood. These receptors were taken from a woman aged 45 to 65 in a cohort sampled during active or convalescent COVID-19.

The chain uses TRBV3-1 (or the pseudogene TRBV3-2) and TRBJ1-5; 7 nucleotides line up with TRBD1. The CDR3 has 21 residues. Per germline, CDR1 LGHDT and CDR2 YNNKEL (reference sequence). Losses at the gene ends were 4 bases for V and 0 bases for J; bases not matched to a gene: 21. CDR3 DNA sequence: TGTGCCAGCAGCCCTTTACTCCCGGGACAGCGTACTCCTTATAGCAATCAGCCCCAGCATTTT. It is translated as CASSPLLPGQRTPYSNQPQHF.

The V and J genes are TRBV2 and TRBJ2-7; maybe TRBD1 (5 bases). The V gene lost 4 bases and the J gene lost 4 bases, with 11 bases spanning the gap. The CDR3 spans 13 residues. Germline-derived CDR1 and CDR2 are SNHLY and FYNNEI. CDR3 residues: CASSVQTVYEQYF. The CDR3 coding sequence is TGTGCCAGCAGTGTACAGACAGTGTACGAGCAGTACTTC.

The rearrangement links TRBV9 to TRBJ2-3; 7 positions agree with TRBD2. Looked up from germline, CDR1 is SGDLS and CDR2 is YYNGEE. Unmatched junction bases numbered 8, after V lost 6 bases and J lost 4 bases. The CDR3 extends over 14 amino acids. The CDR3 region has the DNA TGTGCCAGCAACAACGGGGGGATGGCAGATACGCAGTATTTT. This translates into CASNNGGMADTQYF.

This rearrangement joins TRBV10-2 to TRBJ2-1; tentatively, D is TRBD1 (5 bases). The CDR3 sequence is 15 residues long. Germline V gives CDR1 WSHSY, CDR2 SAAADI. Between the trimmed V and J ends, which lost 6 bases and 8 bases, there was a span of 20 bases. CDR3: CASSPGQGRIDEQFF. CDR3 sequence (DNA): TGCGCCAGCAGCCCCGGGCAGGGAAGAATCGATGAGCAGTTCTTC.

The chain has TRBV19 and TRBJ1-2; possible D gene TRBD1, 5 bases. CDR3 size: 15 residues. V shed 3 bases and J shed 5 bases, with 16 bases lying between them. The V gene's germline CDR1 is LNHDA and CDR2 SQIVND (reference sequence). The CDR3 DNA reads as TGTGCCAGTAGTATGGGGCCGACAGATATTTATGGCTACACCTTC. Translated: CASSMGPTDIYGYTF.

The gene calls are TRBV14 and TRBJ2-2, with TRBD1 as a possible D gene (6 bases). Germline V gene sequence: CDR1 SGHDN, CDR2 FVKESK. The CDR3 covers 16 residues. V was pared by 2 bases and J by 0 bases, with 10 bases between. The CDR3 spells CASSQKGVANTGELFF. DNA of the CDR3: TGTGCCAGCAGCCAAAAGGGGGTGGCGAACACCGGGGAGCTGTTTTTT.

The chain links TRBV18 to TRBJ1-5, with a weak D call TRBD1 (6 bases). CDR3 size: 13 residues. Per germline, CDR1 KGHSH and CDR2 LQKENI. Trimming took off 6 bases at V and 5 bases at J, with 11 bases between the two ends. The chain's CDR3 is CASSRTADQPQHF. CDR3 DNA sequence: TGTGCCAGCTCGCGGACAGCCGATCAGCCCCAGCATTTT.

The rearrangement links TRBV11-3 to TRBJ1-1; TRBD1 is a possible D gene (6 bases). The CDR3 runs to 13 residues. Germline CDR1 and CDR2: SGHNT and YENEEA. V shed 4 bases and J shed 5 bases, with 11 bases lying between them. CDR3 residues: CASSSGTLTEAFF. In DNA form, the CDR3 reads TGTGCCAGCAGCTCGGGGACATTGACTGAAGCTTTCTTT.

This clone has more than one count but fewer than ten. The V call is TRBV13, the J call TRBJ2-7, with 16 bases identical to TRBD2. The CDR3 consists of 19 residues. Germline-derived CDR1 and CDR2 are PRHDT and FYEKMQ (reference sequence). Unmatched junction bases numbered 15, after V lost 4 bases and J lost 6 bases. In nucleotides, the CDR3 is TGTGCCAGCAGCTCCGGGACTAGCGGGGGGGACCAGCATTTGGGCGAGCAGTACTTC. Translated: CASSSGTSGGDQHLGEQYF. Filled out from reference TRBV13 and TRBJ2-7, the complete variable domain reads AAGVIQSPRHLIKEKRETATLKCYPIPRHDTVYWYQQGPGQDPQFLISFYEKMQSDKGSIPDRFSAQQFSDYHSELNMSSLELGDSALYFCASSSGTSGGDQHLGEQYFGPGTRLTVT.

The rearrangement links TRBV5-1 to TRBJ2-7; tentative D call: TRBD1 (6 bases). CDR3 size: 14 residues. In germline, CDR1 is SGHRS, CDR2 YFSETQ. The germline V and J ends were trimmed by 1 base and 3 bases, with 11 bases remaining between them. This CDR3 is CASSLLGQGYEQYF. The CDR3 DNA reads as TGCGCCAGCAGCTTGTTGGGACAAGGCTACGAGCAGTACTTC.